This entry lists 14 T cell receptor beta chains sequenced from one sample in a study of post-analysis software for immune sequencing data (dated by TCRdb to the mid-2010s). Beyond this particular receptor, the publication reports: Significantly higher frequencies in patients than in controls were found for roughly 5 TRBV segments, including TRBV5-6, TRBV5-1 and TRBV20-1.

The library came from PCR. Sequencing relied on an Illumina HiSeq 2500. To reduce PCR and sequencing biases, unique molecular identifiers were built into the TCR beta cDNA libraries. TCRdb handled the public reads itself, with Q25 trimming in fastp and clone calling in MiXCR, and kept productive beta chains. One record per CDR3 amino acid sequence lists the most common genes and DNA. The sample table holds hundreds of thousands of distinct CDR3 sequences, of which nearly 45% were seen once. Over 10% of the sample comes from the top ten. The antigens of these receptors remain unknown. The sample taken for sequencing was blood. The origin of the receptors is a girl under 18 with multiple sclerosis.

This clonotype has a count of ten or more. The chain has TRBV7-9 and TRBJ2-3; 7 bases fit TRBD1. Germline V gene data show CDR1 as SEHNR and CDR2 as FQNEAQ (reference sequence). With 3 bases clipped from V and 3 bases from J, the junction kept 6 bases outside the gene matches. The CDR3 is made up of 15 amino acids. In DNA, the CDR3 is TGTGCCAGCAGCTTCCCAGGGGGAATAACAGATACGCAGTATTTT. It encodes CASSFPGGITDTQYF.

This clonotype has a handful of counts. The gene calls are TRBV5-1 and TRBJ2-1; TRBD2 aligns across 10 bases. CDR1 and CDR2 from the germline V gene are SGHRS and YFSETQ. Germline trimming cut 4 bases from V and 3 bases from J; bases unmatched to any gene: 4. CDR3 length: 15 residues. The CDR3 DNA sequence: TGCGCCAGCAGCACCGGACTAGCGGACTACAATGAGCAGTTCTTC. Translating gives CASSTGLADYNEQFF.

The sample holds a few counts of this clonotype. The chain uses TRBV6-2 or TRBV6-3 and TRBJ2-1; no reliable D call. This CDR3 is built from 13 residues. CDR1 is MNHEY and CDR2 is SVGEGT in the germline V gene. V lost 4 bases and J 8 bases, leaving 12 bases between the germline ends. Here the CDR3 DNA reads TGTGCCAGCAGTTGGAACCCGGTGGATGAGCAGTTCTTC. This translates into CASSWNPVDEQFF.

This clonotype has just a few counts. The chain has TRBV28 and TRBJ1-2; 7 positions match TRBD1. Germline V gene data show CDR1 as MDHEN and CDR2 as SYDVKM. The CDR3 contains 17 residues. After removal of 4 bases from V and 3 bases from J, the junction contained 14 bases not matched to a gene. CDR3 in amino acids: CASSSTSPQGRYYGYTF. The CDR3 bases are TGTGCCAGCAGTTCAACCTCCCCACAGGGGCGCTACTATGGCTACACCTTC.

This clonotype was picked up a small number of times. The genes are TRBV7-9 and TRBJ2-5; D uncertain. The DNA end is a closer match to TRBJ2-7, so the J assignment may be wrong. Germline lookup yields CDR1 SEHNR and CDR2 FQNEAQ (reference sequence). This CDR3 spans 15 amino acids. In nucleotides, the CDR3 is TGTGCCAGCAGCGCCAAGGGTGGGCCCAACTACGAGCAGTACTTC. Translating gives CASSAKGGPNYEQYF.

The chain is built from TRBV5-5 and TRBJ2-1; D is undetermined. The CDR3 totals 15 residues. Per the germline V gene, CDR1 is SGHKS and CDR2 is YYEKEE (reference sequence). V lost 2 bases and J 5 bases, leaving 14 bases between the germline ends. CDR3 loop: CASSFSAPPHNEQFF. For the CDR3, the DNA is TGTGCCAGCAGCTTCTCCGCTCCACCTCACAATGAGCAGTTCTTC.

The chain is built from TRBV28 and TRBJ1-2, with D perhaps matching TRBD1 (6 bases). CDR3 size: 15 residues. Trimming removed 6 bases at V and 4 bases at J, with 18 bases between. Per the germline V gene, CDR1 is MDHEN and CDR2 is SYDVKM. CDR3: CASSTTSTGGYGYTF. The CDR3 DNA follows: TGTGCCAGCAGCACCACTTCGACAGGTGGCTATGGCTACACCTTC.

This clonotype has just a few counts. This chain links TRBV6-5 with TRBJ2-3; 14 bases agree with TRBD2. Trimming cost V 4 bases and J 3 bases; bases outside gene matches: 9. CDR1 MNHEY and CDR2 SVGAGI come from the germline V gene. CDR3 length: 18 residues. CDR3 amino acids: CASSLRLAGGPGTDTQYF. CDR3 bases: TGTGCCAGCAGTTTAAGACTAGCGGGAGGGCCGGGTACAGATACGCAGTATTTT.

The chain is built from TRBV29-1 and TRBJ2-6, with TRBD1 as a possible D gene (5 bases). Trimming removed 2 bases from V and 4 bases from J, with 12 bases in between. Germline V gives CDR1 SQVTM, CDR2 ANQGSEA. The CDR3 loop spans 15 amino acids. CDR3 amino acids: CSVEQRGTGANVLTF. The CDR3 region has the DNA TGCAGCGTTGAACAAAGGGGTACGGGGGCCAACGTCCTGACTTTC.

This clonotype turned up a few times. The rearrangement uses TRBV29-1 and TRBJ1-2; 8 nucleotides align to TRBD1. Germline V lookup: CDR1 SQVTM, CDR2 ANQGSEA. The CDR3 has 12 amino acids. V trimming: 7 bases; J trimming: 8 bases; junction bases outside the gene matches: 9. Written as DNA, the CDR3 is TGCAGCGCGCAAGGGACAGGAGACGGCTACACCTTC. Its protein product is CSAQGTGDGYTF.

With respect to this clonotype: One junction end does not reproduce the germline sequence, and a read error may be involved. V usage is TRBV11-2 and J usage is TRBJ1-1; D unclear. CDR3 length: 16 residues. In germline, CDR1 is SGHAT, CDR2 FQNNGV. The CDR3 bases are TGTACCAGCAGCTTAGAGGGTCGCCGCCCTCACACTGAAGCTTTCTTT. It translates to CTSSLEGRRPHTEAFF.

This clonotype has only a few counts. The V and J genes are TRBV20-1 and TRBJ2-5; 7 positions match TRBD2. Trimming cost V 2 bases and J 4 bases; bases outside gene matches: 10. The CDR3 is 15 residues long. The germline CDR1 and CDR2 sequences are DFQATT and SNEGSKA (reference sequence). CDR3 region: CSARPGRWWAETQYF. The CDR3 nucleotides are TGCAGTGCTAGACCCGGGAGGTGGTGGGCAGAGACCCAGTACTTC.

A few counts support this clonotype. V is TRBV12-3 or TRBV12-4 and J is TRBJ2-7, with a weak D call TRBD2 (6 bases). The CDR3 spans 14 residues. With 4 bases removed from V and 2 bases from J, the gap between germline ends came to 12 bases. In nucleotides, the CDR3 is TGTGCCAGCAGTTACGGCGGGACGGCCTACGAGCAGTACTTC. This codes for CASSYGGTAYEQYF.

J is TRBJ2-7 and V is TRBV12-3 or TRBV12-4, with D possibly being TRBD1 (5 bases). The V gene lost 5 bases and the J gene lost 5 bases, with 13 bases spanning the gap. The CDR3 contains 13 residues. CDR3 sequence reads: CASSGGRVHEQYF. CDR3 sequence (DNA): TGTGCCAGCAGTGGTGGCAGGGTCCACGAGCAGTACTTC.